The clone carrying this T cell receptor (beta chain) has only one observation. The table came from immunoSEQ multiplex PCR; TCRdb's copy has only in-frame clones and leaves some out. The sample holds 90,000 to 95,000 clones, around 93% seen once. The entry originates in a study of T cell changes during pregnancy in multiple sclerosis. This clonotype was sampled from a female donor with multiple sclerosis, enrolled in a pregnancy study. The sample consisted of peripheral blood, taken in the third trimester of pregnancy.

CDR3 DNA sequence: TGCGCCAGCAGCCCCCTCCTGGCGGGAGGGGGCGAGACCCAGTACTTC. Translation gives CASSPLLAGGGETQYF. The rearrangement links TRBV5-1 to TRBJ2-5; 9 positions agree with TRBD2. There are 16 residues in the CDR3. The ends lost 4 bases at V and 5 bases at J; junction bases unmatched: 12. Germline V gives CDR1 SGHRS, CDR2 YFSETQ.